This T cell receptor beta chain derives from a study of neurological immune-mediated disorders. The CDR3 contains 16 residues. With 5 bases clipped from V and 4 bases from J, the junction kept 9 bases outside the gene matches. Germline V CDR1 and CDR2: DFQATT, SNEGSKA (reference sequence). This clonotype appeared many times. Its cognate antigen is unknown. By 5'RACE with 10-nucleotide random UMIs, the cDNA was made. TCRdb used MiXCR to reprocess the 5' RACE reads, holding one entry per CDR3 protein. Among some 20,000 distinct CDR3 sequences listed, about 14% were seen once. Study-level results: Across subjects, expanded clones had no CDR3 amino acid sequences in common, pointing to private repertoires in all groups.

The clonotype originates from a woman in her fifties or sixties with HTLV-1-associated myelopathy (HAM/TSP). The sequenced material came from CD4+ T cells from blood. This chain joins TRBV20-1 and TRBJ2-3, with TRBD2 matching 13 bases. The CDR3 sequence is CSAPGLAGIAPDTQYF. The CDR3 DNA is TGCAGTGCTCCGGGACTAGCGGGAATAGCTCCAGATACGCAGTATTTT.